This T cell receptor (beta chain) originates from a study of blood T cell repertoires in COVID-19. Study-level background: PBMCs, B-cell-depleted T cells, or T cells were the source of the cDNA or gDNA that made up the material.

Per the authors' pipeline: Reference gene primer amplification in the assay estimated nucleated cell counts. Sequencing was performed with immunoSEQ multiplex PCR; in TCRdb, only in-frame clones are kept and a portion is missing. Clone size and the V and J calls come from that table; the DNA yielded D and trimming. Counted here are 150,000 to 200,000 clones, around 80% occurring once; the ten biggest clones make up approximately 15%. Trimming took 6 bases from V and 4 from J, leaving 13 bases between them. This CDR3 region has 13 residues. Assignment of participants to cohorts was predicated upon participant-reported clinical history.

The rearrangement joins TRBV12-3 or TRBV12-4 to TRBJ2-7, with D tentatively TRBD1 (6 bases). The receptor was isolated from a woman between 45 and 65 years old who had recovered from COVID-19. The sample taken for sequencing was PBMCs or T cells enriched from blood (not recorded which). The CDR3 DNA reads TGTGCCAGCAGACGCAGTACAGGGTACGAGCAGTACTTC. Protein sequence: CASRRSTGYEQYF.